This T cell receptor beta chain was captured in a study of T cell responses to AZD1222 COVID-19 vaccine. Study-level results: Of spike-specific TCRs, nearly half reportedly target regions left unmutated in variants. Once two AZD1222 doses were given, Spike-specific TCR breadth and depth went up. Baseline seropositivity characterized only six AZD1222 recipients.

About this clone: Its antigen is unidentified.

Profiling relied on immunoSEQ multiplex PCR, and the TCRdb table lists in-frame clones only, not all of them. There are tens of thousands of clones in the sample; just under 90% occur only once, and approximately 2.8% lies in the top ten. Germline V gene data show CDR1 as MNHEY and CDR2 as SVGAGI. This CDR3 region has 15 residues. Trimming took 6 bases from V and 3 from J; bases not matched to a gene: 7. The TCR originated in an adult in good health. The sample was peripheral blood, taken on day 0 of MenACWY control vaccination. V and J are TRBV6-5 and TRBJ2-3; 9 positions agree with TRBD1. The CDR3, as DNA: TGTGCCAGCAGCCGGACAGGGGCTAATACAGATACGCAGTATTTT. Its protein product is CASSRTGANTDTQYF.